The source of this T cell receptor (beta chain) is a study of blood T cell repertoires in COVID-19. On the study more broadly: Nucleic acid was either cDNA or gDNA, and it came from T cells, B-cell-depleted T cells, or PBMCs.

V gave up 7 bases and J gave up 5 bases, with 8 bases separating them. Germline V gives CDR1 SQVTM, CDR2 ANQGSEA. CDR3 size: 11 residues. Per the original data handling: Estimation of nucleated cell counts was performed using reference gene primer amplification. Generated by immunoSEQ multiplex PCR, the TCRdb table keeps only in-frame clones and is missing some. The DNA gave D and trimming, while V, J and clone size come from that table. The table includes roughly 200,000 clones, about 88% detected once. This clone was picked up one time. The source of this sequence is a man aged 45-60 years with COVID-19, enrolled during active disease. The chain links TRBV29-1 to TRBJ1-4; D not resolved. Sequences were obtained from peripheral blood. The CDR3 sequence is CSAELNEKLFF. The CDR3 DNA follows: TGCAGCGCAGAACTAAATGAAAAACTGTTTTTT.